The rows below give T cell receptor beta chains drawn from one sample of a study of shared clonotypes between healthy human individuals. The table came from immunoSEQ multiplex PCR; TCRdb's copy has only in-frame clones and leaves some out. The sample has more than 2 million clones, roughly 95% seen once; the top ten hold about 1.7%. Sequenced material: naive CD8+ T cells from PBMCs. Every receptor here comes from a man aged 18 to 29 in good health. Some clones in this sample may be carry-over from other donors' samples. The conserved cysteine and the conserved F or W are not part of the CDR3 here. Expanded clones get a size class; other rows say once, few or many, or leave the size out.

. TRBJ2-7 TRBV11-2 ASSPFPHEQY
. TRBJ2-5 TRBV27 ASSLSPGTGEETQY
. TRBJ2-5 TRBV7-9 ASSTRTLGKETQY
. TRBJ2-5 TRBV7-9 ASSLKTGTQETQY
. TRBJ2-1 TRBV11-2 ASSLGSHNEQF
. TRBJ1-1 TRBV10-2 ASSVNTEAF
. TRBJ1-2 TRBV9 ASSVGGAGYT
. TRBJ1-2 TRBV5-4 ASSLVGVRVDYGYT
. TRBJ2-7 TRBV28 ASSLLFETGYHEQY
. TRBJ1-1 TRBV7-3 ASSLTGGMNTEAF
. TRBJ2-2 TRBV29-1 SVDSGTSSGELF
. TRBJ2-3 TRBV7-2 ASSPPVGWADTQY
. TRBJ1-3 TRBV11-2 ASSRQVSQTGNTIY
. TRBJ1-1 TRBV27 ASSLSGRANTEAF
. TRBJ1-2 TRBV6-5 ASSYEGSGYGYT
. TRBJ2-1 TRBV11-2 ASSSLGQTYNEQF
. TRBJ1-2 TRBV9 ASGTGSVGYGYT
. TRBJ2-2 TRBV18 ASSPLVGELF
. TRBJ2-7 TRBV9 ASSFRGESYEQY
. TRBJ2-1 TRBV7-2 ASSLVPREGPNNEQF
once TRBJ2-3 TRBV25-1 ASSDVGSGLSTDTQY
. TRBJ2-7 TRBV5-5 ASSLRDRVREQY
few TRBJ2-7 TRBV19 ASGIPYEQY
. TRBJ2-5 TRBV2 AGEMYQETQY
. TRBJ2-1 TRBV11-1 ASRPRGASGTRVYNEQF
. TRBJ2-1 TRBV14 ASSQYIAPSGSRYNEQF
once TRBJ1-2 TRBV5-5 ASSLGAGNYGYT
once TRBJ2-1 TRBV27 ASSFQDKLAELNEQF
. TRBJ2-1 TRBV27 ASSLSPFRGNEQF
. TRBJ1-1 TRBV5-8 ASSLVGGVGLTEAF
once TRBJ2-7 TRBV29-1 SVEDRDRDYEQY
. TRBJ1-2 TRBV5-3 ARSLRDGYGYT
. TRBJ1-1 TRBV28 ASSLYFGQEADTEAF
once TRBJ2-7 TRBV13 ASSLGLRAESEQY
once TRBJ2-1 TRBV2 ASWGRIGDTYNEQF
. TRBJ2-1 TRBV27 ASSLTSGYNEQF
. TRBJ1-2 TRBV28 ASSLRAVDGYT
. TRBJ1-2 TRBV27 ASRNREIYGYT
. TRBJ2-7 TRBV5-1 ASSPEVAYEQY
. TRBJ2-7 TRBV15 ATSSHSGTGAYEQY
. TRBJ2-1 TRBV7-9 ASSGLLAGGPNEQF
once TRBJ2-7 TRBV11-2 ASSGDGSSYEQY
. TRBJ2-1 TRBV29-1 SVVAGGSYNEQF
. TRBJ2-5 TRBV2 ASSEGVRGTALSYQETQY
. TRBJ2-3 TRBV5-4 ASSSTGGDHTQY
. TRBJ2-1 TRBV7-2 ASSLARVPYNEQF
. TRBJ1-2 TRBV27 ASSLPPQEDRDYGYT
once TRBJ2-3 TRBV7-3 ASSRLAGGPTDTQY
. TRBJ2-7 TRBV27 ASSKGDLQY
. TRBJ2-5 TRBV9 ASSVSGTEETQY
. TRBJ2-1 TRBV7-6 ASSVLQGAAYNEQF
. TRBJ2-7 TRBV29-1 SVTGGSAEQY
. TRBJ2-7 TRBV11-2 ASSLVKGGYEQY
. TRBJ2-5 TRBV6-1 ASSETSGRAATQY